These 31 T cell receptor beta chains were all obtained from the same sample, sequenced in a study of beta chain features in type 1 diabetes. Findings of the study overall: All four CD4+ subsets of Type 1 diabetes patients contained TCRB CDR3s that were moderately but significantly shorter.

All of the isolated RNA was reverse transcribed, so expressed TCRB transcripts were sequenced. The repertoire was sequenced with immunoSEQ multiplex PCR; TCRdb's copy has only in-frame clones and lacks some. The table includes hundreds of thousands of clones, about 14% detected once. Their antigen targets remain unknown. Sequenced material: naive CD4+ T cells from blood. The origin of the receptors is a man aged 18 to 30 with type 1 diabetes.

DNA for the CDR3: TGTGCCAGCAGTGGTGGTTCGGAGACCCAGTACTTC. Amino acid sequence: CASSGGSETQYF. The chain employs TRBV25-1 and TRBJ2-5; D uncertain. The length of the CDR3 is 12 residues. Germline CDR1 and CDR2: MGHDK and SYGVNS. The V end lost 4 bases, the J end lost 5 bases, and 8 bases lay between the germline ends.

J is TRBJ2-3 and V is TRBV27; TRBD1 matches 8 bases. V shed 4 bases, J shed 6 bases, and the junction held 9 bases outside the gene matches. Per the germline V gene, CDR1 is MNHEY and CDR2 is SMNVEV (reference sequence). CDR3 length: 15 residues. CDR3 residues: CASSSTGVGADTQYF. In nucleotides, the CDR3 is TGTGCCAGCAGTTCGACAGGGGTGGGGGCGGATACGCAGTATTTT.

CDR3 bases: TGTGCCAGCAGCTTAATAGCGGGTATCCACAATGAGCAGTTCTTC. It translates to CASSLIAGIHNEQFF. The chain couples TRBV11-3 to TRBJ2-1, with 7 positions matching TRBD2. Germline CDR1 and CDR2: SGHNT and YENEEA. This CDR3 has 15 amino acids. Unmatched junction bases numbered 6, after V lost 2 bases and J lost 5 bases. The whole variable domain, remainder taken from reference TRBV11-3 and TRBJ2-1, is EAGVVQSPRYKIIEKKQPVAFWCNPISGHNTLYWYLQNLGQGPELLIRYENEEAVDDSQLPKDRFSAERLKGVDSTLKIQPAELGDSAVYLCASSLIAGIHNEQFFGPGTRLTVL.

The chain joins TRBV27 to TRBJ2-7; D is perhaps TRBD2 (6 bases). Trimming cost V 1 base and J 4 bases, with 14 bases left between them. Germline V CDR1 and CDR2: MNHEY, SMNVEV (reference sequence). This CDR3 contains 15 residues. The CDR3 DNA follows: TGTGCCAGCAGTTTATTCTGGCTAGCGACGTACGAGCAGTACTTC. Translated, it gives CASSLFWLATYEQYF.

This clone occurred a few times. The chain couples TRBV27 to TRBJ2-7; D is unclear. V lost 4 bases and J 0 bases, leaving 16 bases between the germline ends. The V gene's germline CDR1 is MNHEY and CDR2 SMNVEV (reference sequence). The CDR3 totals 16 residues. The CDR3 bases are TGTGCCAGCAGTTCCCTCCCAGGACGGAGCTCCTACGAGCAGTACTTC. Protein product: CASSSLPGRSSYEQYF.

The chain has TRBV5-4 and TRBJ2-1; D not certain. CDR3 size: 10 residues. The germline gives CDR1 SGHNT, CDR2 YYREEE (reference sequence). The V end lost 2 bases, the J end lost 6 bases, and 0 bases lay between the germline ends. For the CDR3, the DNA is TGTGCCAGCAGCTTCAATGAGCAGTTCTTC. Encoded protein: CASSFNEQFF.

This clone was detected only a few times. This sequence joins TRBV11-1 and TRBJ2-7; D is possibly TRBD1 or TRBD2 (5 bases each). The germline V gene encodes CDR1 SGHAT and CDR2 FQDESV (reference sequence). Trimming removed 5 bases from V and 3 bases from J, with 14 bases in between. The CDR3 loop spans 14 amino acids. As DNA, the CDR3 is TGTGCCAGCAGCCCGGGGCCCCTGAACTACGAGCAGTACTTC. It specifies CASSPGPLNYEQYF.

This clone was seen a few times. DNA for the CDR3: TGTGCCAGCAGCCCGGGGGCCAGGGAGACCCAGTACTTC. It is translated as CASSPGARETQYF. J is TRBJ2-5 and V is TRBV2; D assignment may be TRBD1 or TRBD2 (6 bases each). From germline, CDR1 is SNHLY and CDR2 FYNNEI. The CDR3 is 13 residues long. Trimming pared 6 bases from V and 5 bases from J, leaving 13 bases between.

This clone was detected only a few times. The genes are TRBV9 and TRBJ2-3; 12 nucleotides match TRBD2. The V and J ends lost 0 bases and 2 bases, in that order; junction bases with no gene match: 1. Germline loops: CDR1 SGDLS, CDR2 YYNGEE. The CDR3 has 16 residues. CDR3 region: CASSVGTSGNTDTQYF. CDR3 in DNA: TGTGCCAGCAGCGTAGGGACTAGCGGGAACACAGATACGCAGTATTTT.

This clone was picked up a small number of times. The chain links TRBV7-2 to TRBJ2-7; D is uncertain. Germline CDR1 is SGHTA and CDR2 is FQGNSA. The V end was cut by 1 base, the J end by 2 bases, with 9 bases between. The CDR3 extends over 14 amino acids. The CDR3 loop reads CASSLVSMTYEQYF. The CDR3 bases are TGTGCCAGCAGCTTAGTCTCCATGACCTACGAGCAGTACTTC.

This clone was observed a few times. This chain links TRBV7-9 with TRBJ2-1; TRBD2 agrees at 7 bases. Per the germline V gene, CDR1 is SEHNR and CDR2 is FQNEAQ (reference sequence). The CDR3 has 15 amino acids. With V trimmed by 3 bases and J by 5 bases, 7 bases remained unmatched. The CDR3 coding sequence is TGTGCCAGCAGCTTGGCCAGCGGGGTTGACAATGAGCAGTTCTTC. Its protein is CASSLASGVDNEQFF.

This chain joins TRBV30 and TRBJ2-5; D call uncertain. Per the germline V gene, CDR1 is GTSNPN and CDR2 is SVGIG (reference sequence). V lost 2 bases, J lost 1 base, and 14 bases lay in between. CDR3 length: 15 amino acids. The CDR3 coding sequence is TGTGCCTGGAGTTACTCCCGGACCTTCCAAGAGACCCAGTACTTC. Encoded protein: CAWSYSRTFQETQYF.

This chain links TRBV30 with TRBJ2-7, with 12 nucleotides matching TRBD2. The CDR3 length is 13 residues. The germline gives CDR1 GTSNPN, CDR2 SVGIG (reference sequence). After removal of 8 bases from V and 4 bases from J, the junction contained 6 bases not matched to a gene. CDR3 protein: CAGGLAGPYEQYF. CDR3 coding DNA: TGTGCCGGCGGACTAGCGGGACCATACGAGCAGTACTTC.

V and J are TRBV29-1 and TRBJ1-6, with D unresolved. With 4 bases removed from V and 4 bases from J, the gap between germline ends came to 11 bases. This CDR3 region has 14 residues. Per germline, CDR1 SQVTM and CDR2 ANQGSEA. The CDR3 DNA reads TGCAGCGTTGTAGTCGGACCGTATAATTCACCCCTCCACTTT. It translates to CSVVVGPYNSPLHF.

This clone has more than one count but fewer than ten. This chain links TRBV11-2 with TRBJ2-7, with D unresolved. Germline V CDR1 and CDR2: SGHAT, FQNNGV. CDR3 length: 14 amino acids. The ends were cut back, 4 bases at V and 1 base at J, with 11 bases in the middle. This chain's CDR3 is CASSSISQSYEQYF. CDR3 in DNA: TGTGCCAGCAGCTCGATATCCCAATCCTACGAGCAGTACTTC.

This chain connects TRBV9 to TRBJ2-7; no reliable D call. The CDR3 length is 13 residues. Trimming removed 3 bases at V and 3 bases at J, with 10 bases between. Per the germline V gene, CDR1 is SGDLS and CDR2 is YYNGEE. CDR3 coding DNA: TGTGCCAGCAGCGAGGGCTACGGCTACGAGCAGTACTTC. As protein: CASSEGYGYEQYF.

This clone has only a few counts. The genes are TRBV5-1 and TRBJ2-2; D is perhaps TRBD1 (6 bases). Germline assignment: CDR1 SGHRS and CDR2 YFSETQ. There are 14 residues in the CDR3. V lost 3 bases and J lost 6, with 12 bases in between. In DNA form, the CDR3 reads TGCGCCAGCAGCTGGATATCAGGGGCCGGGGAGCTGTTTTTT. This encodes CASSWISGAGELFF.

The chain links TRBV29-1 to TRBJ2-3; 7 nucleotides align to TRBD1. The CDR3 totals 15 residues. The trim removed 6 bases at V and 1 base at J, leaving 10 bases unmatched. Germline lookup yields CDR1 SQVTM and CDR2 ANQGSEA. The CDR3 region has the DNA TGCAGCGTGGGGGTAGGGGGCCGGGGCACAGATACGCAGTATTTT. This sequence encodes CSVGVGGRGTDTQYF.

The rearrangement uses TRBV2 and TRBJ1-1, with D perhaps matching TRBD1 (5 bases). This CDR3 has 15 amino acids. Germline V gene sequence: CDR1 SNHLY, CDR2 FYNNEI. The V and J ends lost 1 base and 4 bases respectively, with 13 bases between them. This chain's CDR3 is CASSEVQGMTTEAFF. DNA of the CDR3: TGTGCCAGCAGTGAAGTCCAGGGTATGACCACTGAAGCTTTCTTT.

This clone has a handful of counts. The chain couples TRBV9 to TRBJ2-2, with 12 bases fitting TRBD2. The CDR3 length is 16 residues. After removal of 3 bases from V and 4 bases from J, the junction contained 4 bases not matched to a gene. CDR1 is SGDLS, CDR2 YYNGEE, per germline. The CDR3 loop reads CASSGLAGVTTGELFF. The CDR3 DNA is TGTGCCAGCAGCGGACTAGCGGGGGTTACCACCGGGGAGCTGTTTTTT. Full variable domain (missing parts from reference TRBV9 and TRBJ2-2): DSGVTQTPKHLITATGQRVTLRCSPRSGDLSVYWYQQSLDQGLQFLIQYYNGEERAKGNILERFSAQQFPDLHSELNLSSLELGDSALYFCASSGLAGVTTGELFFGEGSRLTVL.

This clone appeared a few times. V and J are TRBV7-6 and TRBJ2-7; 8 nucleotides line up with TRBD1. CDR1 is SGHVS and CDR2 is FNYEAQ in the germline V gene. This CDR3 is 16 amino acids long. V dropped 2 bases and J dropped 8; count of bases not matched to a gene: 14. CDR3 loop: CASSLKVGQGRIKQYF. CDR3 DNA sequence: TGTGCCAGCAGCTTAAAGGTCGGACAGGGTCGGATCAAGCAGTACTTC.

CDR3 DNA: TGCGCCAGCAGCCAAGATCCAACAGGGACCTACGAGCAGTACTTC. Protein: CASSQDPTGTYEQYF. The chain couples TRBV4-1 to TRBJ2-7; D possibly corresponds to TRBD1 (6 bases). This CDR3 spans 15 amino acids. Germline lookup yields CDR1 MGHRA and CDR2 YSYEKL. The germline V and J ends were trimmed by 0 bases and 2 bases, with 11 bases remaining between them.

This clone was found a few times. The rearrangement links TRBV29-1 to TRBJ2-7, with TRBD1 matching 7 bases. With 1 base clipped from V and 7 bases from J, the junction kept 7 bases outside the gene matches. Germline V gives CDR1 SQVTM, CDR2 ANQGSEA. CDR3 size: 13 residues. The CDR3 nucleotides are TGCAGCGTTGAAGGCGTGACAGGGAGAGAGCAGTACTTC. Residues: CSVEGVTGREQYF.

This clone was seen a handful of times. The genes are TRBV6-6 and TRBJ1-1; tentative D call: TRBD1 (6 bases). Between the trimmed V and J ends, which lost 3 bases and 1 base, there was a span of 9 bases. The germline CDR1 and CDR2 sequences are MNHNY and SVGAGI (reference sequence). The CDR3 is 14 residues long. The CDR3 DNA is TGTGCCAGCAGTTATACAGGGAGGAACACTGAAGCTTTCTTT. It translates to CASSYTGRNTEAFF.

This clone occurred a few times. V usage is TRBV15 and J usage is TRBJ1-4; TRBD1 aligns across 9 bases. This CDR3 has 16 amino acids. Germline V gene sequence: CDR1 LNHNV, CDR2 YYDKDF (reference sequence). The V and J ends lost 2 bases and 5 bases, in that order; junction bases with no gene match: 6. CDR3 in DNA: TGTGCCACCAGCAGAAGGGACAGGGAGGGAAATGAAAAACTGTTTTTT. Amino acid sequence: CATSRRDREGNEKLFF.

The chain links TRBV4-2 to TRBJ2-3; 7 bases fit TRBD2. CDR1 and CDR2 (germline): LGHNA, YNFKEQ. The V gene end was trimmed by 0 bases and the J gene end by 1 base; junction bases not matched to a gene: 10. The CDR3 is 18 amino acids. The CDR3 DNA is TGTGCCAGCAGCCAAGATTGGGTAGCGGGTCTACGCACAGATACGCAGTATTTT. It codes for CASSQDWVAGLRTDTQYF.

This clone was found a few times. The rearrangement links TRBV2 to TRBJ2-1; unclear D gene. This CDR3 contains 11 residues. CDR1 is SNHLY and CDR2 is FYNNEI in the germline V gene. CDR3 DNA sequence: TGTTCGGGCGAACTGCACAATGAGCAGTTCTTC. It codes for CSGELHNEQFF.

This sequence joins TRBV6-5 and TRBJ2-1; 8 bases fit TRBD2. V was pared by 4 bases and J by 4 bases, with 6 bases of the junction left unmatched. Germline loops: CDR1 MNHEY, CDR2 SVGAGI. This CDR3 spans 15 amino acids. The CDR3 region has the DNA TGTGCCAGCAGTTCCCGGGAGGGTGGATACAATGAGCAGTTCTTC. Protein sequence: CASSSREGGYNEQFF.

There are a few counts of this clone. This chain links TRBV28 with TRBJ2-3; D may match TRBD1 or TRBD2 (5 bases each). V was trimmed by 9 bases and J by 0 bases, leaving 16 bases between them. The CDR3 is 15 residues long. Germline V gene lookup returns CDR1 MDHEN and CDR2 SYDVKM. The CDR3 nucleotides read TGTGCCAGTATTCCTGGGACGGTGAGCACAGATACGCAGTATTTT. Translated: CASIPGTVSTDTQYF.

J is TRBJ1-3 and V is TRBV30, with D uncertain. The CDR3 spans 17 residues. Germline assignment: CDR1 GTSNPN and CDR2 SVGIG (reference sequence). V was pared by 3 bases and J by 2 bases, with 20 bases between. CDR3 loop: CAWRTVNSRWTGNTIYF. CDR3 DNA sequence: TGTGCCTGGAGGACGGTAAACAGCCGCTGGACTGGAAACACCATATATTTT. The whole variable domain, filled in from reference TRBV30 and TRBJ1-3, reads SQTIHQWPATLVQPVGSPLSLECTVEGTSNPNLYWYRQAAGRGLQLLFYSVGIGQISSEVPQNLSASRPQDRQFILSSKKLLLSDSGFYLCAWRTVNSRWTGNTIYFGEGSWLTVV.

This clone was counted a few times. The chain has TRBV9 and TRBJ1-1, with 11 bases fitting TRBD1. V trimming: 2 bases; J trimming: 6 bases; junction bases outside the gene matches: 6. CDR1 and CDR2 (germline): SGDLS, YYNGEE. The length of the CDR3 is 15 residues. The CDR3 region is CASSVLRTGGPEAFF. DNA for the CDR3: TGTGCCAGCAGCGTCTTGAGGACAGGGGGCCCTGAAGCTTTCTTT.